A single T cell receptor (beta chain) is shown here with its context. The CDR3 is 16 amino acids. The germline V gene has CDR1 SEHNR and CDR2 FQNEAQ (reference sequence). The trim removed 6 bases at V and 4 bases at J, leaving 12 bases unmatched. This sample was taken from a study of shared clonotypes between healthy human individuals. Naive CD8 cells, CD45RO-negative and positively selected for CCR7, excluded terminally differentiated effector memory CD45RA+ cells. Using immunoSEQ multiplex PCR, the repertoire was profiled, and TCRdb retains in-frame clones only, with some absent. The table includes roughly 2.1 million clones, about 92% detected once.

The sequenced sample consisted of naive CD8+ T cells from PBMCs. The rearrangement joins TRBV7-9 to TRBJ1-1, with TRBD1 matching over 9 bases. This TCR derives from a man in his late teens or twenties in good health. Some clones in this sample may be carry-over from other donors' samples. CDR3 DNA: TGTGCCAGCAGGCCCTCGGGACAGGGTTTTGGCACTGAAGCTTTCTTT. It is translated as CASRPSGQGFGTEAFF.